One sample yielded the 5 T cell receptor beta chains listed below, sequenced in a study of technical replicates of blood from a few donors. Sequencing used immunoSEQ multiplex PCR; TCRdb keeps in-frame clones, though not all of them. The data contain 85,000 to 100,000 clones, 90% to 96% of them singletons. What was sequenced was T cells isolated from PBMCs. The receptors were sampled from a human donor in good health.

This sequence joins TRBV9 and TRBJ2-1, with D maybe TRBD1 (6 bases). Per the germline V gene, CDR1 is SGDLS and CDR2 is YYNGEE. CDR3 length: 15 residues. The V gene lost 3 bases and the J gene lost 3 bases, with 13 bases spanning the gap. The CDR3: CASSGRGQDYNEQFF. In DNA, the CDR3 is TGTGCCAGCAGCGGCAGGGGTCAGGACTACAATGAGCAGTTCTTC.

The CDR3 DNA is TGTGCCAGCAGCTTAATGGGGAGCGAGACCCAGTACTTC. This sequence encodes CASSLMGSETQYF. The genes are TRBV7-3 and TRBJ2-5; perhaps TRBD2 as D (5 bases). From germline, CDR1 is SGHTA and CDR2 FQGTGA. CDR3 length: 13 amino acids. V was shortened by 1 base and J by 5 bases, with 8 bases between the two germline ends.

The chain couples TRBV28 to TRBJ1-5, with 9 bases matching TRBD1. Trimming cost V 6 bases and J 7 bases; bases outside gene matches: 7. The CDR3 totals 14 residues. Germline CDR1 MDHEN, CDR2 SYDVKM. The DNA of the CDR3 is TGTGCCAGCAGCACAGGGGGCGCAGGACAGCCCCAGCATTTT. Its translation: CASSTGGAGQPQHF.

V is TRBV19 and J is TRBJ2-7, with no clear D. V was shortened by 7 bases and J by 0 bases, with 13 bases between the two germline ends. The CDR3 consists of 14 residues. The germline gives CDR1 LNHDA, CDR2 SQIVND (reference sequence). In DNA form, the CDR3 reads TGTGCCAGTATGGCGACGCACTACTCCTACGAGCAGTACTTC. Translation gives CASMATHYSYEQYF.

The J gene is TRBJ2-5, the V gene TRBV12-2; the DNA was not compared with TRBD1, the D call given in the table. TRBV12-2 is deemed a pseudogene. CDR3 length: 20 amino acids. The chain's CDR3 is CASRPNASSPARQNQETQYF. For the CDR3, the DNA is TGTGCAAGTCGCCCTAACGCCTCCTCGCCTGCTCGACAGAACCAAGAGACCCAGTACTTC.